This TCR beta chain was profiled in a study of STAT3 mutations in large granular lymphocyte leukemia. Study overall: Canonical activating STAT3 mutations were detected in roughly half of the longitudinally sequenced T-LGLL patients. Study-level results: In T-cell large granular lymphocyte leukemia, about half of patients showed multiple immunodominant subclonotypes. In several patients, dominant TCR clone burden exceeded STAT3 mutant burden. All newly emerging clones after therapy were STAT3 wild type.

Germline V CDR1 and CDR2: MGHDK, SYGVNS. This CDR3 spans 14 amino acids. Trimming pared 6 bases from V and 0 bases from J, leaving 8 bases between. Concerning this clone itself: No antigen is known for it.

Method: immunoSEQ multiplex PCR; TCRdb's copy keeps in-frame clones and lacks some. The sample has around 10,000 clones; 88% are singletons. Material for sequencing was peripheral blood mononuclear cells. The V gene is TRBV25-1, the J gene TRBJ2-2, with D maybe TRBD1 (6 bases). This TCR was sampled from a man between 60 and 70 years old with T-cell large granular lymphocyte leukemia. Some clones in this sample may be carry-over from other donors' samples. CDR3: CASRGHANTGELFF. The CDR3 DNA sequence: TGTGCCAGCAGGGGACACGCGAACACCGGGGAGCTGTTTTTT.